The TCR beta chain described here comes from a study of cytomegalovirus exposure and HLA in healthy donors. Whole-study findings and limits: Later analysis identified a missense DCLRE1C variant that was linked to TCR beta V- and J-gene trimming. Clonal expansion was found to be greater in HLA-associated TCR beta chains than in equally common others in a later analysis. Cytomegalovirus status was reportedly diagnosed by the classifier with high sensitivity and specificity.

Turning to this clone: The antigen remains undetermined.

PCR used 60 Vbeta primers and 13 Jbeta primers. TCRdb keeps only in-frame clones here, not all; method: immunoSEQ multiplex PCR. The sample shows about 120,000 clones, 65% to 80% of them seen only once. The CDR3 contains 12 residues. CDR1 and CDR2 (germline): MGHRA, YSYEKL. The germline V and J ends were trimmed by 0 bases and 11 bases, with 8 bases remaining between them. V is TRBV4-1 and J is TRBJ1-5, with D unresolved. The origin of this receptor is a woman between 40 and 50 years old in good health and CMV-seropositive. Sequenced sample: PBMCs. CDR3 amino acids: CASSQDLAAQHF. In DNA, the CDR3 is TGCGCCAGCAGCCAAGATCTGGCGGCCCAGCATTTT.